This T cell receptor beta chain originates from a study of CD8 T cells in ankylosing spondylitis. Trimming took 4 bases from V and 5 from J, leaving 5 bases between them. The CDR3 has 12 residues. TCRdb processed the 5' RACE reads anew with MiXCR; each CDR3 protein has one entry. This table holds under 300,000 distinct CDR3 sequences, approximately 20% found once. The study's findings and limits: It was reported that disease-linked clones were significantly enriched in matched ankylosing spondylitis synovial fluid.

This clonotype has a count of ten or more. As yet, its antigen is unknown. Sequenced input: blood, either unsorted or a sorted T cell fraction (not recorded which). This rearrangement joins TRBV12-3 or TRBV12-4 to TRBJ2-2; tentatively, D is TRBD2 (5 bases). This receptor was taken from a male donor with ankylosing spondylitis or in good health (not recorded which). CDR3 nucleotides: TGTGCCAGCAGTTCGGGGACCGGGGAGCTGTTTTTT. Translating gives CASSSGTGELFF.